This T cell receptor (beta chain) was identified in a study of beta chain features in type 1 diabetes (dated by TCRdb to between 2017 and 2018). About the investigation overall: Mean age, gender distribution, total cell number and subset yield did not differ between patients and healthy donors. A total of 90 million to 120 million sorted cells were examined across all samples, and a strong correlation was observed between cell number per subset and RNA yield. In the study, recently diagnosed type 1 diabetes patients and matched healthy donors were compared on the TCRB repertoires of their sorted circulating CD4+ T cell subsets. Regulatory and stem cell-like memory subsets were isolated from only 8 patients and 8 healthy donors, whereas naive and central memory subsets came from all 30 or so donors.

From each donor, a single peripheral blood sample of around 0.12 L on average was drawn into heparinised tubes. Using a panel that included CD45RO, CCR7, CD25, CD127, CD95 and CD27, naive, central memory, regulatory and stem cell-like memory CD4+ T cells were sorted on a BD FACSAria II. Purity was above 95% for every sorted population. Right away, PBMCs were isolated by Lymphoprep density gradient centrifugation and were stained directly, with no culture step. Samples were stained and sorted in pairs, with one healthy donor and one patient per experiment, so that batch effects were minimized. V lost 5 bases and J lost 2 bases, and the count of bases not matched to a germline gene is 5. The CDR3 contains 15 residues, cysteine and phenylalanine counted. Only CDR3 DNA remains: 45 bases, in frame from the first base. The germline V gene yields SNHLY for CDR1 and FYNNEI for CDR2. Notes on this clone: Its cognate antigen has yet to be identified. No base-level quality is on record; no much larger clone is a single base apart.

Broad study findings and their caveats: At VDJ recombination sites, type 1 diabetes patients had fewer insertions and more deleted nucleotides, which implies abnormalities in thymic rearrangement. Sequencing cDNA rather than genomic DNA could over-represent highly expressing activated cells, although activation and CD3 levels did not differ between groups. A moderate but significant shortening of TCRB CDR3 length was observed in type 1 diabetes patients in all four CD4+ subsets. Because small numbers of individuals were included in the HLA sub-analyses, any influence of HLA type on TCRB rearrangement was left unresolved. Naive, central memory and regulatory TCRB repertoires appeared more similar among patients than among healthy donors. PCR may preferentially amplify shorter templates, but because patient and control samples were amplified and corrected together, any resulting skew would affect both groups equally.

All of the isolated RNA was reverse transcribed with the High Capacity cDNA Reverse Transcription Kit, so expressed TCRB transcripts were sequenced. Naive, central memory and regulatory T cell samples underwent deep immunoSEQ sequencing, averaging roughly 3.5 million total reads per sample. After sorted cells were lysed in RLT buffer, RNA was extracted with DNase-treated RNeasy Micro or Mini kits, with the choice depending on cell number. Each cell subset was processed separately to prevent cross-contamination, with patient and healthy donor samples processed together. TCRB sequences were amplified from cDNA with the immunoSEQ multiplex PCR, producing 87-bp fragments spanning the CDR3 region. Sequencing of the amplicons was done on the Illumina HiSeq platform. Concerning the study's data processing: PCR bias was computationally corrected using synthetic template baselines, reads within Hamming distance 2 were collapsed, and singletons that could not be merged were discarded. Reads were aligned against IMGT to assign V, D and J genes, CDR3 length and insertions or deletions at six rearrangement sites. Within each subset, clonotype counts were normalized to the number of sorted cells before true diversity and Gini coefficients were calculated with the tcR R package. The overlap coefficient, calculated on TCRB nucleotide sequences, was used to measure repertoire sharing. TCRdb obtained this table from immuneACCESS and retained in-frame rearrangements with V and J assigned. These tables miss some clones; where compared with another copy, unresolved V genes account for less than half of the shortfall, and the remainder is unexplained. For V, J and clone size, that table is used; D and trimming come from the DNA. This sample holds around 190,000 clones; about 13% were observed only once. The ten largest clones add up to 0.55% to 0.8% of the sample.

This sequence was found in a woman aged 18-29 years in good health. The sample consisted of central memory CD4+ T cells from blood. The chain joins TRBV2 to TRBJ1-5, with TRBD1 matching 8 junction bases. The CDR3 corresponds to CASSYQGQGNQPQHF. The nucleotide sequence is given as TGTGCCAGCAGTTATCAGGGACAGGGCAATCAGCCCCAGCATTTT.